These T cell receptor beta chains were read from a single sample in a study of blood T cell repertoires in COVID-19. TCRdb's copy holds only in-frame clones and misses some; the assay was immunoSEQ multiplex PCR. The data contain 100,000 or so clones, nearly 90% of them seen just once; the ten biggest clones take up approximately 2%. The sample was peripheral blood. These receptors came from a middle-aged man with active COVID-19. Both conserved end residues are trimmed from each CDR3. Each record gives: clone size, J gene, V gene, CDR3 protein. Clone size is not always given. Where it is, it says once, few, many or a class for expanded clones.

size: NA
J: TRBJ1-2
V: TRBV29-1
CDR3: SVAEGGGYT

size: NA
J: TRBJ2-5
V: TRBV24-1
CDR3: ATGTAAGETQY

size: NA
J: TRBJ1-2
V: TRBV3-1/TRBV3-2
CDR3: ASSPGTYGYT

size: NA
J: TRBJ2-1
V: TRBV5-4
CDR3: ASSPSGGNSNEQF

size: NA
J: TRBJ1-2
V: TRBV21-1
CDR3: ASPIKPRGKECGYT

size: NA
J: TRBJ2-7
V: TRBV7-9
CDR3: ASSLVQGGEQY

size: few
J: TRBJ1-4
V: TRBV6-1
CDR3: ASSERRGDGTNEKLF

size: NA
J: TRBJ2-7
V: TRBV4-2
CDR3: ASSPLLDFTKGTYEQY

size: NA
J: TRBJ1-1
V: TRBV3-1/TRBV3-2
CDR3: ASSQGQGNTEAF

size: NA
J: TRBJ2-1
V: TRBV2
CDR3: ASSPTSGTYNEQF

size: NA
J: TRBJ1-5
V: TRBV5-1
CDR3: ASSLGDRETRQPQH

size: NA
J: TRBJ2-3
V: TRBV9
CDR3: ASSVVASGGGTDTQY

size: NA
J: TRBJ2-7
V: TRBV5-4
CDR3: ASSLGLAGTTYEQY

size: NA
J: TRBJ1-2
V: TRBV7-2
CDR3: ASSNRGWSGYT

size: NA
J: TRBJ2-3
V: TRBV24-1
CDR3: ATSVRTPGGTDTQY

size: NA
J: TRBJ2-7
V: TRBV28
CDR3: ASSLPIPPYEQY

size: NA
J: TRBJ2-1
V: TRBV4-3
CDR3: ASSQDEPRLADNEQF

size: NA
J: TRBJ2-7
V: TRBV20-1
CDR3: SASREAVSYEQY

size: NA
J: TRBJ2-1
V: TRBV11-3
CDR3: ASSLGRGPYNEQF

size: NA
J: TRBJ2-1
V: TRBV29-1
CDR3: SVEQVKTPREQF

size: NA
J: TRBJ2-1
V: TRBV2
CDR3: ASRVLSEQF

size: NA
J: TRBJ2-1
V: TRBV5-1
CDR3: ASSLDTSWEQF

size: NA
J: TRBJ1-1
V: TRBV18
CDR3: ASSPQDKNTEAF

size: NA
J: TRBJ1-1
V: TRBV29-1
CDR3: SVEPQSGAEAF

size: NA
J: TRBJ1-5
V: TRBV5-5
CDR3: ASSSDRVLQPQH

size: NA
J: TRBJ1-6
V: TRBV4-1
CDR3: ASSQFAGPRFKNSPLH

size: NA
J: TRBJ2-3
V: TRBV2
CDR3: ASSGTSGGAGTRY

size: NA
J: TRBJ1-1
V: TRBV11-2
CDR3: ASSSVQGARAEAF